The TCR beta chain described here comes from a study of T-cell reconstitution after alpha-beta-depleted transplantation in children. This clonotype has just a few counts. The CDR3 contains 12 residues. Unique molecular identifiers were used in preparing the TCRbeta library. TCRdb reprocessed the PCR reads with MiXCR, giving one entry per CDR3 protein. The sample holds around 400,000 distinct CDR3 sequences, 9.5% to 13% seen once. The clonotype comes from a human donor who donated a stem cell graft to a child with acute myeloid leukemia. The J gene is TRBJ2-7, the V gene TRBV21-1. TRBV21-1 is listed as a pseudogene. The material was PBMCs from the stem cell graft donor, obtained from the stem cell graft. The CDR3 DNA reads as TGTGCCAGCAGCAGAGGGTCCTACGAGCAGTACGTC. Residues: CASSRGSYEQYV.